Presented here are 13 T cell receptor beta chains from one specimen sequenced in a study of PD-L1 blockade in urothelial cancer (dated by TCRdb to the late 2010s). The library was generated by the immunoSEQ multiplex PCR assay. The table was pulled from immuneACCESS by TCRdb, which kept in-frame rearrangements only. Such tables lose some clones; where checked, under half of the loss comes from unresolved V genes, and the rest has no known cause. The sample has approximately 110,000 clones on record, approximately 90% of them singletons. Less than 5% of the sample is taken by the ten largest. Explained via the paper, the time point label denotes: peripheral blood 6 weeks after treatment start. Sequencing used PBMCs, obtained around atezolizumab (anti-PD-L1) treatment. The origin of the receptors is a man aged 60 to 75 with urothelial cancer.

Worth noting for this clone: The same CDR3 arises from other DNA sequences in this sample as well. This chain uses TRBV9 with TRBJ2-7, with D unresolved. The V end lost 0 bases, the J end lost 0 bases, and 7 bases lay between the germline ends. Germline values: CDR1 SGDLS, CDR2 YYNGEE. The CDR3 has 14 residues. CDR3 residues: CASSVGHVSYEQYF. For the CDR3, the DNA is TGTGCCAGCAGCGTAGGGCACGTCTCCTACGAGCAGTACTTC. The complete variable domain, with remaining parts taken from reference TRBV9 and TRBJ2-7, reads DSGVTQTPKHLITATGQRVTLRCSPRSGDLSVYWYQQSLDQGLQFLIQYYNGEERAKGNILERFSAQQFPDLHSELNLSSLELGDSALYFCASSVGHVSYEQYFGPGTRLTVT.

This clone came up once. The V gene is TRBV5-5, the J gene TRBJ2-7; possibly TRBD1 for D (6 bases). The germline V gene has CDR1 SGHKS and CDR2 YYEKEE (reference sequence). V lost 0 bases, J lost 4 bases, and 11 bases lay in between. The length of the CDR3 is 14 residues. The CDR3 sequence: CASSLAPGEYEQYF. The CDR3 region has the DNA TGTGCCAGCAGCTTGGCGCCAGGGGAGTACGAGCAGTACTTC.

The rearrangement uses TRBV7-9 and TRBJ1-5; 7 bases agree with TRBD1. Per germline, CDR1 SEHNR and CDR2 FQNEAQ (reference sequence). The CDR3 runs 15 residues. V was pared by 5 bases and J by 6 bases, with 10 bases of the junction left unmatched. CDR3 sequence: CASSATGTEGQPQHF. The CDR3 bases are TGTGCCAGCAGCGCGACAGGGACCGAGGGTCAGCCCCAGCATTTT.

The V gene is TRBV7-9, the J gene TRBJ2-5; D may be TRBD1 (6 bases). V gave up 8 bases and J gave up 5 bases, with 27 bases separating them. The CDR3 consists of 17 residues. CDR1 and CDR2 (germline): SEHNR, FQNEAQ (reference sequence). CDR3 sequence reads: CASGVTGTGRVRETQYF. Here the CDR3 DNA reads TGTGCCAGCGGCGTGACAGGAACAGGGCGGGTACGGGAGACCCAGTACTTC. The full variable domain, its missing parts supplied by reference TRBV7-9 and TRBJ2-5, is DTGVSQNPRHKITKRGQNVTFRCDPISEHNRLYWYRQTLGQGPEFLTYFQNEAQLEKSRLLSDRFSAERPKGSFSTLEIQRTEQGDSAMYLCASGVTGTGRVRETQYFGPGTRLLVL.

V is TRBV5-6 and J is TRBJ1-1; D remains ambiguous. The CDR3 is made up of 15 amino acids. Germline loops: CDR1 SGHDT, CDR2 YYEEEE. Deletions cut 0 bases from V and 3 bases from J, with 12 bases between. The CDR3 reads CASSLVRGGDTEAFF. CDR3 nucleotide sequence: TGTGCCAGCAGCTTGGTTCGGGGTGGTGACACTGAAGCTTTCTTT.

CDR3 residues: CASSPGVSANYGYTF. The CDR3 DNA is TGTGCCAGCTCCCCCGGGGTGAGCGCGAACTATGGCTACACCTTC. V and J are TRBV9 and TRBJ1-2, with D uncertain. This CDR3 is 15 amino acids long. Germline lookup yields CDR1 SGDLS and CDR2 YYNGEE. Trimming took 7 bases from V and 2 from J, leaving 18 bases between them.

The chain is built from TRBV7-9 and TRBJ1-2; 11 bases agree with TRBD1. The germline CDR1 and CDR2 sequences are SEHNR and FQNEAQ (reference sequence). The trim removed 5 bases at V and 4 bases at J, leaving 3 bases unmatched. This CDR3 has 14 residues. CDR3: CASSLGQGVYGYTF. The CDR3 coding sequence is TGTGCCAGCAGCCTGGGACAGGGGGTCTATGGCTACACCTTC.

CDR3 bases: TGTGCCAGCAGCTTAGGGGGCGCCTCTACCGACACCGGGGAGCTGTTTTTT. It specifies CASSLGGASTDTGELFF. V and J are TRBV5-4 and TRBJ2-2; 7 bases match TRBD1. With 2 bases clipped from V and 3 bases from J, the junction kept 10 bases outside the gene matches. This CDR3 has 17 residues. From germline, CDR1 is SGHNT and CDR2 YYREEE (reference sequence).

The chain employs TRBV27 and TRBJ1-4; perhaps TRBD1 as D (5 bases). The CDR3 spans 14 residues. Germline CDR1 MNHEY, CDR2 SMNVEV (reference sequence). V lost 3 bases to trimming and J lost 8 bases, with 13 bases between them. CDR3 nucleotide sequence: TGTGCCAGCAGTTTTGGGAGGGGTGGGGAAAAACTGTTTTTT. Translation: CASSFGRGGEKLFF.

The rearrangement joins TRBV29-1 to TRBJ2-3, with 8 bases identical to TRBD1. CDR3 size: 14 residues. V gave up 1 base and J gave up 2 bases; unmatched junction bases: 2. Germline values: CDR1 SQVTM, CDR2 ANQGSEA. The CDR3 reads CSVEGTGHTDTQYF. CDR3 nucleotide sequence: TGCAGCGTTGAAGGGACAGGGCACACAGATACGCAGTATTTT.

The chain uses TRBV9 and TRBJ1-1, with D perhaps TRBD1 (5 bases). Trimming took off 0 bases at V and 4 bases at J, with 10 bases between the two ends. The germline CDR1 and CDR2 sequences are SGDLS and YYNGEE. The CDR3 runs 14 residues. The CDR3 spells CASSVGGIFTEAFF. The CDR3 nucleotides read TGTGCCAGCAGCGTAGGGGGCATCTTCACTGAAGCTTTCTTT.

V and J are TRBV4-2 and TRBJ2-6; TRBD1 might be the D (5 bases). Germline V CDR1 and CDR2: LGHNA, YNFKEQ. CDR3 length: 15 amino acids. Trimming cost V 3 bases and J 4 bases, with 10 bases left between them. The DNA for the CDR3 is TGTGCCAGCAGCCATGCCAGGGTAGGGGCCAACGTCCTGACTTTC. Amino acid sequence: CASSHARVGANVLTF.

The gene calls are TRBV7-2 and TRBJ2-5; 7 bases are a match to TRBD2. V shed 5 bases, J shed 3 bases, and the junction held 9 bases outside the gene matches. The CDR3 loop spans 15 amino acids. Per the germline V gene, CDR1 is SGHTA and CDR2 is FQGNSA. DNA for the CDR3: TGTGCCAGCAGCAAACCCCCGGGGGGTGAAGAGACCCAGTACTTC. Translating gives CASSKPPGGEETQYF.